This T cell receptor beta chain was obtained from a study of blood T cell repertoires in COVID-19 (TCRdb year 2020). In terms of the full investigation: Collaborator samples came from the United States, Italy and Spain and covered acute and convalescent phases of COVID-19. The material from the prospective study consisted of cDNA or gDNA derived from T cells, B-cell-depleted T cells, or PBMCs. The dataset comprised deeply sampled blood TCRbeta repertoires from subjects exposed to, actively infected with, or recovered from COVID-19. A freely available public database, intended as a resource for researchers studying the immune response to SARS-CoV-2, is where the repertoires were released. The samples were drawn from two sources: the first 160 participants of the ongoing ImmuneRACE study, and 1,000 to 1,500 subjects contributed by 6 global collaborators. Sample metadata almost always included a de-identified subject ID, COVID-19 status, age in years and sex. Where available, HLA class I and class II types were taken from metadata supplied by the sample provider and were not determined by assay-based typing.

Turning to this clone: Its antigen remains unidentified. Base qualities are missing; no much larger clone stands one base away.

TCRbeta CDR3 regions were amplified from genomic DNA by means of the immunoSEQ Assay, a bias-controlled multiplex PCR. In the source study's methods: Nucleated cell counts per sample were estimated from amplification of reference gene primers within the assay. To quantify the absolute abundance of each unique TCRbeta CDR3 rearrangement, sequence reads were collapsed and filtered. Productive Simpson clonality was computed per sample as the square root of Simpson's diversity index over productive rearrangements. TCRdb holds this immuneACCESS table with in-frame rearrangements only. Some clones are missing; in checked studies, unresolved V genes explain under half, and the rest has no known cause. Clone size and the V and J calls come from that table; the DNA yielded D and trimming. The sample table contains a few hundred thousand clones; only one count was recorded for 70% to 90% of them. Roughly 3% of the sample is in the top ten clones.

Study-wide conclusions, independent of this receptor: How much clinical and demographic metadata was included differed by source and by participant, and the metadata was provided uncurated.

Collaborating institutions collected whole blood in K2EDTA tubes following their own protocols. For TCRbeta analysis, collaborators shipped samples as frozen whole blood, isolated PBMCs, or DNA extracted from either of those sample types. Input material: peripheral blood. The TCR sequence derives from a man in his 60s with acute or convalescent COVID-19.

The DNA sequence follows: TGCGCCAGCAGCCCACGGACAGGGGCGACGGGCACAGATACGCAGTATTTT. It is translated as CASSPRTGATGTDTQYF. Recombination joined TRBV5-1 with TRBJ2-3; 9 bases in the junction line up with TRBD1. The germline V gene sets CDR1 to SGHRS and CDR2 to YFSETQ. The cysteine opens and the phenylalanine closes a CDR3 of 17 amino acids. Only the CDR3 part of the read is kept: 51 bases, read in frame from the first base. The germline V end is reduced by 4 bases and the J end by 1 base; junction bases left unmatched: 10.